The next 16 T cell receptor beta chains were all read from a single sample in a study of siplizumab effects on memory and regulatory T cells. Profiled with immunoSEQ multiplex PCR; TCRdb holds only in-frame clones, not every one. The sample comprises some 97,000 clones, about 91% of which are singletons, and around 0.73% rests with the top ten. Sequencing was performed on Tregs sorted from blood. These TCRs come from a human donor in good health.

The chain has TRBV2 and TRBJ2-7; D is unresolved. This CDR3 is 15 amino acids long. Germline CDR1 is SNHLY and CDR2 is FYNNEI. V lost 2 bases, J lost 0 bases, and 11 bases lay in between. CDR3 nucleotides: TGTGCCAGCAGTGAAAATCTCCAGGTCTCCTACGAGCAGTACTTC. Translation gives CASSENLQVSYEQYF.

The chain couples TRBV5-1 to TRBJ1-5; a weak D match, TRBD1 (5 bases). The CDR3 has 14 amino acids. CDR1 is SGHRS and CDR2 is YFSETQ in the germline V gene. The V and J ends lost 4 bases and 6 bases respectively, with 14 bases between them. The CDR3 DNA reads TGCGCCAGCAGCCTGCGAGGGGAGGGTCAGCCCCAGCATTTT. Its translation: CASSLRGEGQPQHF.

This chain links TRBV18 with TRBJ2-7, with a tentative D call TRBD1 (5 bases). The germline V and J ends were trimmed by 0 bases and 5 bases, with 14 bases remaining between them. CDR3 length equals 15 residues. Germline V gene sequence: CDR1 KGHSH, CDR2 LQKENI. The CDR3 here is CASSPPDTLPHEQYF. The CDR3 coding sequence is TGTGCCAGCTCACCACCGGACACTTTACCCCACGAGCAGTACTTC. The variable domain in full, with the rest retrieved from reference TRBV18 and TRBJ2-7, is NAGVMQNPRHLVRRRGQEARLRCSPMKGHSHVYWYRQLPEEGLKFMVYLQKENIIDESGMPKERFSAEFPKEGPSILRIQQVVRGDSAAYFCASSPPDTLPHEQYFGPGTRLTVT.

The J gene is TRBJ2-4, the V gene TRBV29-1; either TRBD1 or TRBD2 may fit D (5 bases each). The CDR3 sequence is 13 residues long. CDR1 is SQVTM, CDR2 ANQGSEA, per germline. V lost 7 bases, J lost 9 bases, and 19 bases lay in between. The CDR3 DNA reads as TGCAGCGCTGTACGGGACGGAGGTGGCATTCAGTACTTC. Amino acids: CSAVRDGGGIQYF.

This clone was observed a single time. V and J are TRBV7-8 and TRBJ1-5; 7 bases fit TRBD1. The germline V gene encodes CDR1 SGHVS and CDR2 FQNEAQ. The ends lost 5 bases at V and 5 bases at J; junction bases unmatched: 3. This CDR3 is 13 amino acids long. The CDR3 protein is CASSQDRDQPQHF. CDR3 bases: TGTGCCAGCAGCCAAGACAGGGATCAGCCCCAGCATTTT.

This chain links TRBV19 with TRBJ2-5, with 8 nucleotides matching TRBD1. J was trimmed by 5 bases and V by 6 bases; bases with no gene match: 5. The germline V gene encodes CDR1 LNHDA and CDR2 SQIVND (reference sequence). This CDR3 region has 13 residues. The CDR3 DNA reads TGTGCCAGTAGCCAGGGGGCGGGGGAGACCCAGTACTTC. Encoded protein: CASSQGAGETQYF.

The gene calls are TRBV10-2 and TRBJ2-3, with a weak D call TRBD1 (5 bases). Germline V gives CDR1 WSHSY, CDR2 SAAADI. The length of the CDR3 is 13 residues. V was pared by 3 bases and J by 8 bases, with 12 bases between. CDR3 residues: CASSDQGPGTQYF. The CDR3 DNA follows: TGCGCCAGCAGTGATCAGGGCCCTGGTACGCAGTATTTT.

The V call is TRBV5-1, the J call TRBJ2-3, with 7 bases lining up with TRBD1. Germline V gene sequence: CDR1 SGHRS, CDR2 YFSETQ. The J segment lost 0 bases and the V segment lost 0 bases, leaving 7 bases of the junction unmatched. This CDR3 comprises 17 residues. CDR3 sequence: CASSLVTTGLSTDTQYF. In nucleotides, the CDR3 is TGCGCCAGCAGCTTGGTGACGACAGGGCTTAGCACAGATACGCAGTATTTT.

The chain links TRBV6-6 to TRBJ1-2, with D possibly TRBD1 on 5 matching bases. Germline loops: CDR1 MNHNY, CDR2 SVGAGI (reference sequence). V shed 5 bases and J shed 1 base, with 14 bases lying between them. This CDR3 contains 15 residues. This CDR3 is CASSPGQILNYGYTF. DNA of the CDR3: TGTGCCAGCAGTCCCGGACAAATACTTAACTATGGCTACACCTTC.

The chain couples TRBV28 to TRBJ2-5, with D possibly being TRBD1 (5 bases). Per the germline V gene, CDR1 is MDHEN and CDR2 is SYDVKM. The length of the CDR3 is 14 residues. Trimming took off 5 bases at V and 5 bases at J, with 15 bases between the two ends. CDR3: CASSREQERETQYF. As DNA, the CDR3 is TGTGCCAGCAGTAGAGAACAGGAACGGGAGACCCAGTACTTC. The full variable domain, completed using reference TRBV28 and TRBJ2-5, is DVKVTQSSRYLVKRTGEKVFLECVQDMDHENMFWYRQDPGLGLRLIYFSYDVKMKEKGDIPEGYSVSREKKERFSLILESASTNQTSMYLCASSREQERETQYFGPGTRLLVL.

The V gene is TRBV5-1, the J gene TRBJ2-3; 7 nucleotides align to TRBD2. The CDR3 extends over 16 amino acids. Per the germline V gene, CDR1 is SGHRS and CDR2 is YFSETQ. The trim removed 4 bases at V and 2 bases at J, leaving 10 bases unmatched. The CDR3: CASSARDYRDTDTQYF. The DNA of the CDR3 is TGCGCCAGCAGCGCCCGGGACTACCGCGACACAGATACGCAGTATTTT.

The chain is built from TRBV29-1 and TRBJ2-5; D possibly matches TRBD1 or TRBD2 (5 bases each). The CDR3 length is 13 residues. Germline lookup yields CDR1 SQVTM and CDR2 ANQGSEA. V was trimmed by 7 bases and J by 5 bases, leaving 17 bases between them. CDR3 nucleotides: TGCAGCGCCCGCCGGGTTGGGGACGAGACCCAGTACTTC. Protein: CSARRVGDETQYF.

V is TRBV29-1 and J is TRBJ2-7, with a possible D match to TRBD2 (7 bases). The ends were cut back, 4 bases at V and 3 bases at J, with 16 bases in the middle. Germline lookup yields CDR1 SQVTM and CDR2 ANQGSEA. The CDR3 sequence is 14 residues long. This chain's CDR3 is CSVGWGGYSYEQYF. CDR3 DNA sequence: TGCAGCGTTGGGTGGGGGGGCTACAGCTACGAGCAGTACTTC.

This clone was detected once. The chain employs TRBV5-1 and TRBJ1-6; tentatively, D is TRBD1 (5 bases). The V end was cut by 2 bases, the J end by 7 bases, with 13 bases between. The CDR3 covers 15 residues. Germline-derived CDR1 and CDR2 are SGHRS and YFSETQ. The CDR3 region has the DNA TGCGCCAGCAGCTTTGGCCCAGGGCGGAATTCACCCCTCCACTTT. This encodes CASSFGPGRNSPLHF.

V is TRBV6-5 and J is TRBJ2-2; 7 bases match TRBD2. V lost 0 bases and J lost 4; bases outside the gene matches: 5. Germline CDR1 and CDR2: MNHEY and SVGAGI. This CDR3 is 16 amino acids long. The CDR3 DNA follows: TGTGCCAGCAGTTACTCGGGGGGGAGGGGCACCGGGGAGCTGTTTTTT. It codes for CASSYSGGRGTGELFF.

This clone was observed once. The rearrangement uses TRBV18 and TRBJ2-1; D unresolved. The length of the CDR3 is 17 residues. In germline, CDR1 is KGHSH, CDR2 LQKENI. Trimming pared 0 bases from V and 0 bases from J, leaving 12 bases between. The CDR3 reads CASSPPLAANSYNEQFF. In DNA form, the CDR3 reads TGTGCCAGCTCACCACCTCTGGCGGCAAACTCCTACAATGAGCAGTTCTTC.